This T cell receptor (beta chain) was retrieved from a study of blood T cell repertoires in COVID-19. Study details: From T cells, B-cell-depleted T cells, or PBMCs came the material, which was cDNA or gDNA.

The CDR3 runs to 15 residues. Germline V gene sequence: CDR1 SEHNR, CDR2 FQNEAQ (reference sequence). J lost 8 bases, V lost 1 base, and 8 bases had no gene match. Profiling relied on immunoSEQ multiplex PCR, and the TCRdb table lists in-frame clones only, not all of them. In the table there are 150,000 to 170,000 clones, approximately 81% of which are singletons. The chain is built from TRBV7-9 and TRBJ2-1; TRBD1 matches 7 bases. Material for sequencing was peripheral blood. The origin of this receptor is a woman in her fifties or sixties with COVID-19, enrolled during active disease. CDR3 in amino acids: CASSLVSNRGDEQFF. CDR3 nucleotides: TGTGCCAGCAGCTTAGTTTCGAACAGGGGAGATGAGCAGTTCTTC.